This T cell receptor (beta chain) is from a study of shared clonotypes between healthy human individuals. With regard to this clone: Within the sample, other DNA sequences also encode this same CDR3.

The table came from immunoSEQ multiplex PCR; TCRdb's copy has only in-frame clones and leaves some out. The table shows fewer than 600,000 clones, with approximately 79% occurring only once. Trimming took 0 bases from V and 2 from J, leaving 8 bases between them. CDR3 length: 15 residues. Germline CDR1 is GTSNPN and CDR2 is SVGIG (reference sequence). J is TRBJ1-6 and V is TRBV30, with D possibly being TRBD1 (5 bases). The material sequenced was PBMCs. This TCR derives from a woman aged 40 to 50 in good health. Some clones in this sample may be carry-over from other donors' samples. CDR3 amino acids: CAWSVEGAYNSPLHF. CDR3 in DNA: TGTGCCTGGAGTGTAGAAGGGGCCTATAATTCACCCCTCCACTTT. The variable domain in full, completed from reference TRBV30 and TRBJ1-6, reads SQTIHQWPATLVQPVGSPLSLECTVEGTSNPNLYWYRQAAGRGLQLLFYSVGIGQISSEVPQNLSASRPQDRQFILSSKKLLLSDSGFYLCAWSVEGAYNSPLHFGNGTRLTVT.